This T cell receptor (beta chain) derives from a study of OX40 agonist ivuxolimab in advanced cancers. A note on the overall study: Ivuxolimab, which targeted the costimulatory receptor OX40 (CD134), was an agonistic, fully human IgG2 monoclonal antibody. Of the roughly 54 dose-escalation patients, hepatocellular carcinoma was present in roughly 19, melanoma in roughly 15, renal cell carcinoma in 9 and head and neck cancer in 9. Intravenous ivuxolimab was administered to patients every 2 weeks at six dose levels: 0.01, 0.1, 0.3, 1.5, 3 and 10 mg/kg. The purpose of peripheral TCRbeta sequencing was to test whether ivuxolimab changed TCR sequence diversity and led to clonal T-cell expansion. Partial responses occurred in three dose-escalation patients: two with cutaneous melanoma and one with hepatocellular carcinoma. In the dose-escalation cohort, around four fifths of patients were male, and the mean age was about 55 years, with a range of roughly 20 to 80. Prior anti-PD-1, anti-PD-L1 or anti-CTLA-4 therapy was permitted, and checkpoint inhibitors had been received by about 37% of dose-escalation patients. The paper describes the monotherapy dose-escalation part (N of about 54 patients) of the phase I trial of ivuxolimab. The investigation overall reported the following: On average, CD8+ T cells showed more expanded clones than CD4+ T cells after ivuxolimab. Low levels of normalized T-cell clonal expansion were also seen in some patients who did not respond. At doses of 0.1 to 3.0 mg/kg, clonal expansion of both CD4+ and CD8+ blood T cells was observed from baseline to week 6. The antigen specificity of the peripheral T cells that underwent clonal expansion was not determined. In partial responders in the 0.1-3.0 mg/kg groups, normalized peripheral clonal expansion was found to be among the lowest, especially among CD8+ T cells.

On this clone itself: The specificity of this receptor is unknown. No base quality information exists; no much larger clone differs at one position.

According to the germline V gene (reference sequence), CDR1 reads GTSNPN and CDR2 reads SVGIG. The CDR3 measures 13 amino acids from cysteine to phenylalanine. Only the CDR3 portion is preserved as DNA: 39 bases, with reading frame beginning at the first base. Trimming takes 5 bases from V and 4 bases from J, and the germline ends sit 15 bases apart. To sequence the TCRbeta CDR3 region, genomic DNA was isolated from the sorted cells. TCRbeta CDR3 regions were sequenced using the immunoSEQ Assay. TCRdb carries this immuneACCESS record with in-frame sequences only. Its versions omit some clonotypes, under half of them owing to an unresolved V gene in the studies checked, with the rest unexplained. For this sample there are roughly 70,000 clones; around 88% appear just once. 2% to 2.5% of the sample rests with the top ten. Patients with a history of autoimmune disease or receiving systemic immunosuppression were excluded from the trial. Peripheral blood for TCR sequencing was collected from all dose cohorts at baseline, on cycle 4 day 1, and on cycle 7 day 1. The samples were taken from a phase I, first-in-human, multicenter, open-label dose-escalation trial of ivuxolimab. Adults with locally advanced or metastatic melanoma, renal cell, hepatocellular, or head and neck squamous cell carcinoma were enrolled in the trial. Before TCR sequencing, CD4+ and CD8+ T cells were separately sorted from peripheral blood.

The starting material was CD4+ or CD8+ T cells sorted from blood, obtained in a trial of the OX40 agonist ivuxolimab. The TCR comes from an adult with an advanced solid tumor such as melanoma, head and neck, liver or kidney cancer. The chain couples TRBV30 to TRBJ2-7; the D gene remains uncertain. Read as DNA, the sequence is TGTGCCTGGCGACCGGACGAGGAGTACGAGCAGTACTTC. This codes for CAWRPDEEYEQYF.